What follows describes a single T cell receptor (beta chain). Its antigen is unidentified. Some clones are missing from TCRdb's copy, which holds only in-frame ones; the method was immunoSEQ multiplex PCR. This table holds tens of thousands of clones, around four fifths found once. These data belong to a study of a mutant IDH1 vaccine in newly diagnosed glioma. Background on the study: Of treated patients, approximately 62% were men and about 38% women, averaging around 39 years. V12 occurred at week 35 and V13 at week 47.

Looked up from germline, CDR1 is SGHRS and CDR2 is YFSETQ. V shed 7 bases and J 5 bases; nucleotides not matched to a gene: 8. The CDR3 spans 14 residues. Time point denoted: week 35, safety follow-up. Doses comprised 300 ug of mutant IDH1 20-mer peptide each, plus topical imiquimod. The astrocytomas were IDH1-mutant, ATRX-negative, and WHO grade 3 or 4. The sequence derives from a man aged 30-40 years with glioma. Sequences were derived from PBMCs, sampled from a glioma patient whose treatment included an IDH1 peptide vaccine. The chain links TRBV5-1 to TRBJ2-3; 9 bases match TRBD1. The CDR3 bases are TGCGCCAGCGCCCCGGGGACAGGGCGAGATACGCAGTATTTT. This sequence encodes CASAPGTGRDTQYF.